This T cell receptor (beta chain) was profiled in a study of blood T cell repertoires in COVID-19. About the study: Whether acute or convalescent, the COVID-19 samples came from the United States, Italy and Spain. PBMCs, B-cell-depleted T cells, or T cells were the source of the cDNA or gDNA that made up the material.

Enrolled during active infection, Seattle patients were then followed longitudinally. In the source study's methods: Reference gene primer amplification gave estimated nucleated cell counts. The method was immunoSEQ multiplex PCR; TCRdb's version includes in-frame clones alone and lacks a portion of them. V, J and clone size are taken as reported in that table, and D and trimming were inferred from the DNA itself. The sample includes about 250,000 clones, roughly 84% of them seen just once. V gave up 3 bases and J gave up 6 bases; unmatched junction bases: 9. Germline V gene sequence: CDR1 MRHNA, CDR2 SNTAGT. The CDR3 contains 16 residues.

Sequencing used peripheral blood. The receptor was derived from a human donor with COVID-19, enrolled during active disease. The donor label of this sample is uncertain. V and J are TRBV6-4 and TRBJ2-3; 10 bases match TRBD2. CDR3 DNA: TGTGCCAGCAGTGAGAGGGCTAGCGGGAGTTTCGATACGCAGTATTTT. It encodes CASSERASGSFDTQYF.